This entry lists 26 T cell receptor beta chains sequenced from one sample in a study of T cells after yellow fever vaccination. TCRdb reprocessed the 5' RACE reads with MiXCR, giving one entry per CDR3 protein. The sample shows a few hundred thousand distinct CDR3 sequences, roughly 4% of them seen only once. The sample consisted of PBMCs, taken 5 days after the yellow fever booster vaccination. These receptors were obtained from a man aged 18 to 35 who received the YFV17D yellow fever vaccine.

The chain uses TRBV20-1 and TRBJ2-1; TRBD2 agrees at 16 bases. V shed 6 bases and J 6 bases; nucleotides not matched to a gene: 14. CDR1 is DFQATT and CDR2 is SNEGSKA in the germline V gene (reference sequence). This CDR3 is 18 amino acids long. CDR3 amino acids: CSASSPGTSGGAGNEQFF. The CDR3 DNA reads TGCAGTGCATCCAGCCCCGGGACTAGCGGGGGGGCTGGCAATGAGCAGTTCTTC.

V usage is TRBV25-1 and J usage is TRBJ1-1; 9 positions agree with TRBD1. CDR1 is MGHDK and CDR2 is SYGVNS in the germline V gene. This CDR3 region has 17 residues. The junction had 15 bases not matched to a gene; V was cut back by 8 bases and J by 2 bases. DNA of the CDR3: TGTGCCAGCTCAAGGACAGGGGTCGGTAAGGGTAACACTGAAGCTTTCTTT. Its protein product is CASSRTGVGKGNTEAFF.

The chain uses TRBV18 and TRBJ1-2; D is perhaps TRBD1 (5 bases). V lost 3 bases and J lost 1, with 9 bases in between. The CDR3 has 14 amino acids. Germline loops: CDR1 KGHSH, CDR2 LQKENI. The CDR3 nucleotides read TGTGCCAGCTCACCCGGGGGGGATAACTATGGCTACACCTTC. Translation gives CASSPGGDNYGYTF. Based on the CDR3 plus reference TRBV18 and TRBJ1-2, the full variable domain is NAGVMQNPRHLVRRRGQEARLRCSPMKGHSHVYWYRQLPEEGLKFMVYLQKENIIDESGMPKERFSAEFPKEGPSILRIQQVVRGDSAAYFCASSPGGDNYGYTFGSGTRLTVV.

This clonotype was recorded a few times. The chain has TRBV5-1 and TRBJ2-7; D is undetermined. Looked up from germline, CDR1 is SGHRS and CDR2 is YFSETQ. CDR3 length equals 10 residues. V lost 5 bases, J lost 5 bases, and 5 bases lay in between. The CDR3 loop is CASRDHEQYV. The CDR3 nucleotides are TGCGCCAGCAGGGACCACGAGCAGTACGTC.

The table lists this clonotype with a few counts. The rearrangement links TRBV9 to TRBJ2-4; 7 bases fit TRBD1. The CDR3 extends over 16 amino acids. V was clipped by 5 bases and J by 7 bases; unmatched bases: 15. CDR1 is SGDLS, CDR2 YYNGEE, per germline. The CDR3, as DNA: TGTGCCAGCAGACAGAACAGGGGAGACACGAGGAACATTCAGTACTTC. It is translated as CASRQNRGDTRNIQYF.

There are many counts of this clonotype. CDR3 loop: CAIREGGENEQFF. The CDR3 bases are TGTGCCATCCGAGAGGGGGGGGAGAATGAGCAGTTCTTC. This chain joins TRBV10-3 and TRBJ2-1; tentatively, D is TRBD2 (7 bases). CDR3 size: 13 residues. Germline V gene data show CDR1 as ENHRY and CDR2 as SYGVKD. V lost 8 bases and J lost 7, with 15 bases in between.

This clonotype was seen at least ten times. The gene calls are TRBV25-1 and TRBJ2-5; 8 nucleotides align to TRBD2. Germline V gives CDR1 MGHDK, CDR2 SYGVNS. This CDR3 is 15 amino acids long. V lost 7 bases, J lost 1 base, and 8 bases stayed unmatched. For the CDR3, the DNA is TGTGCCAGCACCTCGCGGGGGGCCCCCCAAGAGACCCAGTACTTC. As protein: CASTSRGAPQETQYF.

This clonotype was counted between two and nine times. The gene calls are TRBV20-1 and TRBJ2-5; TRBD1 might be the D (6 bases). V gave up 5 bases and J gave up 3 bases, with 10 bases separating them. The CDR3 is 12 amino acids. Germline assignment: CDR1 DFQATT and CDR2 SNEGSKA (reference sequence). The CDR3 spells CSASRGKETQYF. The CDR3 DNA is TGCAGTGCTTCCAGGGGTAAAGAGACCCAGTACTTC.

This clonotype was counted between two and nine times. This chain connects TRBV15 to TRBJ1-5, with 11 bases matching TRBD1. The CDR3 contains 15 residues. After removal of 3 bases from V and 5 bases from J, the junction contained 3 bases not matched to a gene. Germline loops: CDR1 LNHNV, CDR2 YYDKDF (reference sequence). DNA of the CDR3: TGTGCCACCAGCAGTCGGGACAGGGGGGATCAGCCCCAGCATTTT. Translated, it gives CATSSRDRGDQPQHF. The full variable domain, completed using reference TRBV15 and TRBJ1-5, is DAMVIQNPRYQVTQFGKPVTLSCSQTLNHNVMYWYQQKSSQAPKLLFHYYDKDFNNEADTPDNFQSRRPNTSFCFLDIRSPGLGDTAMYLCATSSRDRGDQPQHFGDGTRLSIL.

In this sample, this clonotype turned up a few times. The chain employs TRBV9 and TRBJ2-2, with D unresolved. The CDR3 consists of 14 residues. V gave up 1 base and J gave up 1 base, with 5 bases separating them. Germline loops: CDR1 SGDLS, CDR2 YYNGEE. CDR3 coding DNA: TGTGCCAGCAGCGTAAACGTGAACACCGGGGAGCTGTTTTTT. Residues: CASSVNVNTGELFF.

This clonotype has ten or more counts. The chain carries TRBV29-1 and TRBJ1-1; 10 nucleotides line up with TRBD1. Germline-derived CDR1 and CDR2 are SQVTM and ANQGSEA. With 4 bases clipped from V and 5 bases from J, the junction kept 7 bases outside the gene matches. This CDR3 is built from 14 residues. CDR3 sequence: CSVVDRGQGTEAFF. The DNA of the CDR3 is TGCAGCGTTGTCGACAGGGGGCAAGGAACTGAAGCTTTCTTT.

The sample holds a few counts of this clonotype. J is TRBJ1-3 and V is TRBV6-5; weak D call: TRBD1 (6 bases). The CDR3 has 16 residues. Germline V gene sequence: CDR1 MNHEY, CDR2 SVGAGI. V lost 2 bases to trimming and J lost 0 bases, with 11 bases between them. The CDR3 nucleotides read TGTGCCAGCAGTTACGGGGGCACCTCCTCTGGAAACACCATATATTTT. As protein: CASSYGGTSSGNTIYF.

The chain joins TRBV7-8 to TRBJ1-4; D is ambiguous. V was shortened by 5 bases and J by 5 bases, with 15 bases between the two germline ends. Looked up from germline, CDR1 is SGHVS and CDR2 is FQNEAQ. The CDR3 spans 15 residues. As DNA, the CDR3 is TGTGCCAGCAGCCTCGAACTGTTAACAAATGAAAAACTGTTTTTT. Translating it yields CASSLELLTNEKLFF.

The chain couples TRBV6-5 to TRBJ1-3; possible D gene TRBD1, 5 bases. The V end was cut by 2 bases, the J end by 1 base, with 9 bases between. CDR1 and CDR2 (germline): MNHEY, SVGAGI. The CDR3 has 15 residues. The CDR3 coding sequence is TGTGCCAGCAGTTACGGGGGGATTTCTGGAAACACCATATATTTT. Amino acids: CASSYGGISGNTIYF.

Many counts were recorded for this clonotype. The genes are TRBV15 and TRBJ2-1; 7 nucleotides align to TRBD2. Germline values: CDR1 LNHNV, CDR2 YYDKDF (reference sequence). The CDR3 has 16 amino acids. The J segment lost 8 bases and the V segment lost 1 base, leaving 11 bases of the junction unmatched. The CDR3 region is CATSRGSGGTSDEQFF. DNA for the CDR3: TGTGCCACCAGCAGAGGTTCGGGGGGAACGTCCGATGAGCAGTTCTTC. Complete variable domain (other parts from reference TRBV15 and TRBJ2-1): DAMVIQNPRYQVTQFGKPVTLSCSQTLNHNVMYWYQQKSSQAPKLLFHYYDKDFNNEADTPDNFQSRRPNTSFCFLDIRSPGLGDTAMYLCATSRGSGGTSDEQFFGPGTRLTVL.

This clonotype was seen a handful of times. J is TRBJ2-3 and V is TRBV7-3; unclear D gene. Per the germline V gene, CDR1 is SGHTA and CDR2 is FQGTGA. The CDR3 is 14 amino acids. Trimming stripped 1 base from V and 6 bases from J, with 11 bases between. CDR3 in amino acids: CASSLKTIGDTQYF. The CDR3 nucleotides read TGTGCCAGCAGCTTAAAAACGATCGGGGATACGCAGTATTTT.

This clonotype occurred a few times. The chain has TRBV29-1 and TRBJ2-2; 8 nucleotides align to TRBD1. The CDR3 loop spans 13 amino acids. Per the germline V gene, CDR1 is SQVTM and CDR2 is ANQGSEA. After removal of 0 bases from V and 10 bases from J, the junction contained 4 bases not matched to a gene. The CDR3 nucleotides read TGCAGCGTTGAAGATATGGGACAGGTGGAGCTGTTTTTT. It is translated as CSVEDMGQVELFF.

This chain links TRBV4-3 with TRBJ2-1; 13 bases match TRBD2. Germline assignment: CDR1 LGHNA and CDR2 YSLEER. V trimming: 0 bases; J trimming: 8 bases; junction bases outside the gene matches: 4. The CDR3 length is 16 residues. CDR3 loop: CASSQDGLAGVDEQFF. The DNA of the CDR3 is TGCGCCAGCAGCCAAGACGGACTAGCGGGGGTGGATGAGCAGTTCTTC.

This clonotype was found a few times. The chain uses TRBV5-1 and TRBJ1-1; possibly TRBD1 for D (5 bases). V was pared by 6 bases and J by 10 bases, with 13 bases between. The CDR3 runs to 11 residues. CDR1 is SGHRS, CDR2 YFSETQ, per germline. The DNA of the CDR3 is TGCGCCAGCACCGAAGGGGTGGGAGCTTTCTTT. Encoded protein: CASTEGVGAFF.

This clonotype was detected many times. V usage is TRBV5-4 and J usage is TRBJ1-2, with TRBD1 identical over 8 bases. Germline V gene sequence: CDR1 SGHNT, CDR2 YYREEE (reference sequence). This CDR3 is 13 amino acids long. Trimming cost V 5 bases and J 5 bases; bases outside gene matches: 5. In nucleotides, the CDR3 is TGTGCCAGCAGGGGACAGGAAATATATGGCTACACCTTC. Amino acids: CASRGQEIYGYTF.

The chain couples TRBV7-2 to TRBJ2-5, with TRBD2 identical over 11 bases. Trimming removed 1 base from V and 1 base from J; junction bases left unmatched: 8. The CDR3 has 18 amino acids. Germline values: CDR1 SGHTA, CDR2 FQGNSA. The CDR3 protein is CASSLGASGGLIQETQYF. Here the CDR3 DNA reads TGTGCCAGCAGCTTAGGGGCTAGCGGGGGGCTAATCCAAGAGACCCAGTACTTC.

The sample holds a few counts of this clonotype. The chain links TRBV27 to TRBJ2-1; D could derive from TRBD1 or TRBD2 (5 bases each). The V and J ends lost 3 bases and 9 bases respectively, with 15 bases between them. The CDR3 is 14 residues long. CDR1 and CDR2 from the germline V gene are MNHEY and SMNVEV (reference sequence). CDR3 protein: CASSLQVRGAEQFF. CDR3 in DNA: TGTGCCAGCAGTTTGCAAGTAAGGGGAGCTGAGCAGTTCTTC.

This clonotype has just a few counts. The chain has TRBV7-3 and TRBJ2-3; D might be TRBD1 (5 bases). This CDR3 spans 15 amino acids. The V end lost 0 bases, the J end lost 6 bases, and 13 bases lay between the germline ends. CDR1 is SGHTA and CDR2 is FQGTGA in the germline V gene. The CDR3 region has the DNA TGTGCCAGCAGCTTAACGTCAACCAGGGTGGATACGCAGTATTTT. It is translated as CASSLTSTRVDTQYF.

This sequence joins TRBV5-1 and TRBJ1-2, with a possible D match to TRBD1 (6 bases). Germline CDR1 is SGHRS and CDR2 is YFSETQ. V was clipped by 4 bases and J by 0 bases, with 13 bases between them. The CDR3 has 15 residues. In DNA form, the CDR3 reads TGCGCCAGCAGCCCGGGGGACACTTCTAACTATGGCTACACCTTC. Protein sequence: CASSPGDTSNYGYTF.

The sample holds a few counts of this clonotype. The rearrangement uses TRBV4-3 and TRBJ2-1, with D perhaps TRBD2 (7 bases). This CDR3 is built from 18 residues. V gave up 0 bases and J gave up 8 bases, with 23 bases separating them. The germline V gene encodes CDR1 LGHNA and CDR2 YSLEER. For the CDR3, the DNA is TGCGCCAGCAGCCAAGAGACGGGGGGCGGGGTTGGGGGCCATGAGCAGTTCTTC. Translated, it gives CASSQETGGGVGGHEQFF.

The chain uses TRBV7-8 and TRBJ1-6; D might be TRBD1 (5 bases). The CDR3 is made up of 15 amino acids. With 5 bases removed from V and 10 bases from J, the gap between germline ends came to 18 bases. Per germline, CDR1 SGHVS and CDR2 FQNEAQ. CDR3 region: CASSPRGELYSPLHF. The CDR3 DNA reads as TGTGCCAGCAGCCCACGGGGGGAGTTATACTCACCCCTCCACTTT.